This T cell receptor beta chain was observed in a study of blood T cell repertoires in COVID-19. Across the whole study: Nucleic acid was either cDNA or gDNA, and it came from T cells, B-cell-depleted T cells, or PBMCs.

Authors' analysis steps: The authors estimated nucleated cell counts from reference gene primer amplification. Using immunoSEQ multiplex PCR, the repertoire was profiled, and TCRdb retains in-frame clones only, with some absent. V, J and clone size reflect that table, while D and trimming were determined from the DNA. The sample contains around 110,000 clones, 90% of which appear only once. The germline V gene has CDR1 SGHTA and CDR2 FQGNSA. The CDR3 length is 19 residues. The V and J ends lost 4 bases and 3 bases, in that order; junction bases with no gene match: 13. The source material was peripheral blood. V and J are TRBV7-2 and TRBJ2-1, with 12 nucleotides matching TRBD2. This sequence was found in a human donor with active COVID-19. The donor label of this sample is uncertain. Written as DNA, the CDR3 is TGTGCCAGCAGCTATGGGACTAGCGGGTCCCGCCTAAACTACAATGAGCAGTTCTTC. Its protein product is CASSYGTSGSRLNYNEQFF.